The present T cell receptor (beta chain) was sequenced within a study of T cells after yellow fever vaccination. Study as a whole: In the case of low-cell-number fractions, SMART-Seq v4 Ultra Low Input was used for preparation.

A word on this clonotype: Its antigen remains unknown.

TCRdb used MiXCR to reprocess the 5' RACE reads, holding one entry per CDR3 protein. The table includes under 550,000 distinct CDR3 sequences, 20% to 25% detected once. Trimming left V 5 bases short and J 3 bases short, with 19 bases between. The CDR3 extends over 16 amino acids. In germline, CDR1 is SEHNR, CDR2 FQNEAQ (reference sequence). Study results and caveats: A limited proportion of clonotypes was detected within both the CD4 and CD8 compartments. Researchers report a weaker secondary response that nonetheless peaked faster, day 5 versus 15. Clones that expanded after primary vaccination mostly reappeared after the booster (96% CD4, 70% to 90% CD8).

This chain links TRBV7-9 with TRBJ2-5; a weak D match, TRBD2 (6 bases). The sequence was collected from a man between 18 and 35 years old who received the YFV17D yellow fever vaccine. The specimen was PBMCs, collected less than 25 days after the first yellow fever vaccination. The CDR3 sequence: CASSPPSTRGKETQYF. CDR3 coding DNA: TGTGCCAGCAGCCCACCCTCCACTCGGGGGAAAGAGACCCAGTACTTC. The variable domain in full, with the rest retrieved from reference TRBV7-9 and TRBJ2-5, is DTGVSQNPRHKITKRGQNVTFRCDPISEHNRLYWYRQTLGQGPEFLTYFQNEAQLEKSRLLSDRFSAERPKGSFSTLEIQRTEQGDSAMYLCASSPPSTRGKETQYFGPGTRLLVL.